The following is a TCR beta chain sequence with its context. The antigen is not known. CDR1 is MGHRA and CDR2 is YSYEKL in the germline V gene. This CDR3 has 14 amino acids. V dropped 0 bases and J dropped 9 bases, with 12 bases sitting between them. TCRdb passed the reads through MiXCR, listing each CDR3 protein once. The sample has around 800,000 distinct CDR3 sequences; around a third are singletons. The entry originates in a study of T cell repertoires in cytomegalovirus infection. The J gene is TRBJ1-3, the V gene TRBV4-1; a possible D gene is TRBD1 (5 bases). The sequence was obtained from a human donor in good health (CMV status not recorded). Some clones in this sample may be carry-over from other donors' samples. The material sequenced was cultured CD8+ T cells from PBMCs, taken from culture after CMV antigen stimulation. The CDR3 sequence: CASSQEEPGGTIYF. The CDR3 bases are TGCGCCAGCAGCCAAGAGGAACCGGGGGGCACCATATATTTT.